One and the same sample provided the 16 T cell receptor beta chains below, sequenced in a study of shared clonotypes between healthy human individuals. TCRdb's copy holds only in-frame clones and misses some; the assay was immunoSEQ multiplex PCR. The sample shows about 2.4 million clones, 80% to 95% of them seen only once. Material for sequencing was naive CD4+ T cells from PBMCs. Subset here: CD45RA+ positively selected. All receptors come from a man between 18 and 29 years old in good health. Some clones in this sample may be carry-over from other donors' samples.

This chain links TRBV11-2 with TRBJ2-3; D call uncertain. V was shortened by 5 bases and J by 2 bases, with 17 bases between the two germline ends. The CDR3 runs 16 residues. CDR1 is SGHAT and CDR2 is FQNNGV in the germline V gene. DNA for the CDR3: TGTGCCAGCAGCCCGTTAGTTCGGCCGCCCACAGATACGCAGTATTTT. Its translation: CASSPLVRPPTDTQYF.

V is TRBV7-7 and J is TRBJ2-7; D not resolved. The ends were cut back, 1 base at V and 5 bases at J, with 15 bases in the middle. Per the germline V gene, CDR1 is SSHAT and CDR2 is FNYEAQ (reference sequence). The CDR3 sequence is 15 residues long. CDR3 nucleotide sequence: TGTGCCAGCAGCTTAGAGCCAACGGAAGGCCACGAGCAGTACTTC. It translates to CASSLEPTEGHEQYF.

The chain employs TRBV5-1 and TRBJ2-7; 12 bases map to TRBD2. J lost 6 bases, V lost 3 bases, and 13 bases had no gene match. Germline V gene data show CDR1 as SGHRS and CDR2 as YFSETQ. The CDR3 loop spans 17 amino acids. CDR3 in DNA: TGCGCCAGCAGCTCAGAACTAGCGGGAGGTTTCCTCCGCGAGCAGTACTTC. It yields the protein CASSSELAGGFLREQYF.

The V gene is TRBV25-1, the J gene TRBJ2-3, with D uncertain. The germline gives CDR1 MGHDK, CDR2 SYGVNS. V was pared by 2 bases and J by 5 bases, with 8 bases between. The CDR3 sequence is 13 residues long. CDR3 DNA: TGTGCCAGCAGTGAACGCGCGGTAGATACGCAGTATTTT. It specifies CASSERAVDTQYF.

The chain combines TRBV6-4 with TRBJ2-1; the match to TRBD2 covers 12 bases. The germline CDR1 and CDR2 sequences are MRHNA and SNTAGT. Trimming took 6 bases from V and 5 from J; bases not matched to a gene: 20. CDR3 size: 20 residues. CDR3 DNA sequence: TGTGCCAGCAGCTTTCCTTGGACTAGCGGGGCGGGATTGGGAAACAATGAGCAGTTCTTC. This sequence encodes CASSFPWTSGAGLGNNEQFF.

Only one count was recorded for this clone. This chain's CDR3 is CASSPGTGGYESYEQYF. In DNA form, the CDR3 reads TGCGCCAGCAGCCCAGGGACAGGGGGATATGAGTCCTACGAGCAGTACTTC. The chain combines TRBV4-3 with TRBJ2-7, with 11 nucleotides matching TRBD1. The CDR3 loop spans 17 amino acids. V was clipped by 4 bases and J by 1 base; unmatched bases: 9. Germline lookup yields CDR1 LGHNA and CDR2 YSLEER.

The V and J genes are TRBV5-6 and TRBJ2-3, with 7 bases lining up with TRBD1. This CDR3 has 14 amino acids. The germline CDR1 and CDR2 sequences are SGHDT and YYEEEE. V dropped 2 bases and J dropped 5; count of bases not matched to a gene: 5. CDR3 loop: CASSFRGGVDTQYF. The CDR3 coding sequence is TGTGCCAGCAGCTTCAGAGGGGGCGTAGATACGCAGTATTTT.

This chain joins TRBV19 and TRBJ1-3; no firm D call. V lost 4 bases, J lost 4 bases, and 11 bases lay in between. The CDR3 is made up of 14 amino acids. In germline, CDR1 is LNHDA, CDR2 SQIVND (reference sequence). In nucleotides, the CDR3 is TGTGCCAGTAGTAAGCAAGGGCGCGGAAACACCATATATTTT. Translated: CASSKQGRGNTIYF.

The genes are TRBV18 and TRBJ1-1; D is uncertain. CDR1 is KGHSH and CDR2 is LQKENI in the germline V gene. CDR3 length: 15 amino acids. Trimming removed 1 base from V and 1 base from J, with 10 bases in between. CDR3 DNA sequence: TGTGCCAGCTCACCACTTTCGGGATCGAACACTGAAGCTTTCTTT. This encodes CASSPLSGSNTEAFF.

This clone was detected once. The CDR3 loop is CSVEESRGLRWEQYF. The DNA for the CDR3 is TGCAGCGTTGAGGAAAGCAGGGGGCTCCGGTGGGAGCAGTACTTC. The rearrangement joins TRBV29-1 to TRBJ2-7; 8 bases match TRBD1. CDR3 size: 15 residues. V was clipped by 3 bases and J by 7 bases; unmatched bases: 14. Germline loops: CDR1 SQVTM, CDR2 ANQGSEA.

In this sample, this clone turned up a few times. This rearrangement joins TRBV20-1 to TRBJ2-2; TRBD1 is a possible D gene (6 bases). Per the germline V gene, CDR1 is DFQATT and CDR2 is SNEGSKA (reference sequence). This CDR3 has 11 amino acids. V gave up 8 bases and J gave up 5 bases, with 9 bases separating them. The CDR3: CSLGGTGELFF. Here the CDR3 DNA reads TGCAGTCTAGGGGGTACCGGGGAGCTGTTTTTT.

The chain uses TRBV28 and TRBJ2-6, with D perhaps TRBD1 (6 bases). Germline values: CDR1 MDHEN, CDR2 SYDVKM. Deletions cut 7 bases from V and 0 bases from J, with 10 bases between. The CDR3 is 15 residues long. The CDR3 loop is CASKIQGSGANVLTF. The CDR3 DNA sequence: TGTGCCAGCAAGATACAGGGCTCTGGGGCCAACGTCCTGACTTTC. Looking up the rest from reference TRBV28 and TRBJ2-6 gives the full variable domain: DVKVTQSSRYLVKRTGEKVFLECVQDMDHENMFWYRQDPGLGLRLIYFSYDVKMKEKGDIPEGYSVSREKKERFSLILESASTNQTSMYLCASKIQGSGANVLTFGAGSRLTVL.

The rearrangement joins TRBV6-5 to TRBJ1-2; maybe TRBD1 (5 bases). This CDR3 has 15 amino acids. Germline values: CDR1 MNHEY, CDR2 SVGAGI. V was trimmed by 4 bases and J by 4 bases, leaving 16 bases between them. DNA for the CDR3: TGTGCCAGCAGTTTCTCGACAGTATCATCCTATGGCTACACCTTC. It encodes CASSFSTVSSYGYTF.

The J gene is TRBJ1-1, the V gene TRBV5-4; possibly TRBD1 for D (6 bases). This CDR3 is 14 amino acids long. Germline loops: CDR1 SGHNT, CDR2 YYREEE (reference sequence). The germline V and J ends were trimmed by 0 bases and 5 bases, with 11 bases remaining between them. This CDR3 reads CASSLGQAATEAFF. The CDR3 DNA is TGTGCCAGCAGCTTGGGACAGGCGGCAACTGAAGCTTTCTTT.

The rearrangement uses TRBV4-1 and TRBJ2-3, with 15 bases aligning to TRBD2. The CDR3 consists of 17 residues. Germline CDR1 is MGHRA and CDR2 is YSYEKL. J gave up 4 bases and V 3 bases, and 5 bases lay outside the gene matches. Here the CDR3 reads CASSHGTSGRLADTQYF. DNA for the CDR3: TGCGCCAGCAGCCATGGGACTAGCGGGAGGTTGGCAGATACGCAGTATTTT.

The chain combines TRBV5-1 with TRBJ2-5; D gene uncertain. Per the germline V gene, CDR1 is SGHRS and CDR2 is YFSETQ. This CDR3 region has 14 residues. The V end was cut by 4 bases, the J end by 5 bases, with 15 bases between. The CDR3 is CASSADPALETQYF. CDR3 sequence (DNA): TGCGCCAGCAGCGCGGATCCGGCGCTGGAGACCCAGTACTTC.